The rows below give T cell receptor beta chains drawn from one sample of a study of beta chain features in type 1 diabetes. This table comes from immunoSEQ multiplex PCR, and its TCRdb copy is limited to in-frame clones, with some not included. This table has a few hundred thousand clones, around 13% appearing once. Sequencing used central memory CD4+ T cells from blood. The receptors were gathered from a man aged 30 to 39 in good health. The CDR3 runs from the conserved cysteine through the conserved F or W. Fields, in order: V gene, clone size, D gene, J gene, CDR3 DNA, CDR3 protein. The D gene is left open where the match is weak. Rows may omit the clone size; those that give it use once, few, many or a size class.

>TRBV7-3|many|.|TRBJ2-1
TGTGCCAGCCGTACGGGGGTCGGCAATGAGCAGTTCTTC
CASRTGVGNEQFF
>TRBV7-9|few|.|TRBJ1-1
TGTGCCAGCAGCTTAGTAGGGATGAACACTGAAGCTTTCTTT
CASSLVGMNTEAFF
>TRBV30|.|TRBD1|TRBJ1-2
TGTGCCTGGAGTGTTAACAGGGGGGAGAGGGGCTACACCTTC
CAWSVNRGERGYTF
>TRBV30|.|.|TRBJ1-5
TGTGCCTGGAGTCCGGGTCTCAATCAGCCCCAGCATTTT
CAWSPGLNQPQHF
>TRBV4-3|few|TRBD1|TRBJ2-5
TGCGCCAGCAGCCAAGAAACAGGGGGCAAGGAGACCCAGTACTTC
CASSQETGGKETQYF
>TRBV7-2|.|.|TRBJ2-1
TGTGCCAGCAGCCCCGGGACCCTGCCTCCGTTCTTC
CASSPGTLPPFF
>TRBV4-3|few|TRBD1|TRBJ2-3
TGCGCCAGCAGCCACGGGGGACAGGGCGAATTGACAGATACGCAGTATTTT
CASSHGGQGELTDTQYF
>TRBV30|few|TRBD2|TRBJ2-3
TGTGCCTGGAGTGGGGGGACTAGCCCAGATACGCAGTATTTT
CAWSGGTSPDTQYF
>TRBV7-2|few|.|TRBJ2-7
TGTGCCAGCAGCGACCCCAGGGTTAGGCCCTACGAGCAGTACTTC
CASSDPRVRPYEQYF
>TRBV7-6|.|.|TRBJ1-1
TGTGCCAGCAGCCAGCCGACAGGGAACACTGAAGCTTTCTTT
CASSQPTGNTEAFF
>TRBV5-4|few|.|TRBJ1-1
TGTGCCAGCAGCTTGTTGGGGGGCACTGAAGCTTTCTTT
CASSLLGGTEAFF
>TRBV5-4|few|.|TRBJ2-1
TGTGCCAGCAGCTGGTCTCTGGGCGGGGGCCACCATGAGCAGTTCTTC
CASSWSLGGGHHEQFF
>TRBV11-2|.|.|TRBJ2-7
TGTGCCAGCAGCTTATCACCCATAATTCTGGACCCCTACGAGCAGTACTTC
CASSLSPIILDPYEQYF
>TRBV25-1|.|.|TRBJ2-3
TGTGCCAGCGGGGACACCCGAAACACAGATACGCAGTATTTT
CASGDTRNTDTQYF
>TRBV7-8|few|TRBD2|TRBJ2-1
TGTGCCAGCCAGAGCGGGGCCGTCTCCTACAATGAGCAGTTCTTC
CASQSGAVSYNEQFF
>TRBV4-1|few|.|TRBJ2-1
TGCGCCAGCAGCCAAGCCCGGGGCACTCGGTACAATGAGCAGTTCTTC
CASSQARGTRYNEQFF
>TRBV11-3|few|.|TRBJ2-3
TGTGCCAGCAGCCTATACGGCGGGAGCACAGATACGCAGTATTTT
CASSLYGGSTDTQYF
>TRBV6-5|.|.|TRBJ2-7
TGTGCCAGCAGTCGACACGTTCTCTCCTACGAGCAGTACTTC
CASSRHVLSYEQYF
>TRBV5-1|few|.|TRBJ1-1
TGCGCCAGCAGCCCAGACGTCCACACTGAAGCTTTCTTT
CASSPDVHTEAFF
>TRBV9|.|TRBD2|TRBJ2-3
TGTGCCAGCAGCGTCAATTCAGGTCTAGCGGGAGATACGCAGTATTTT
CASSVNSGLAGDTQYF
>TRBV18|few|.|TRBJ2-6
TGTGCCAGCTCACCATCTGGGGCCAACGTCCTGACTTTC
CASSPSGANVLTF
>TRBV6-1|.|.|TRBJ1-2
TGTGCCAGCAGTGAGTCCGGGTGGGCCAACTATGGCTACACCTTC
CASSESGWANYGYTF
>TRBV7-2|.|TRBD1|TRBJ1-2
TGTGCCAGCAGCGTTTCCCCACAGGGGTCCTATGGCTACACCTTC
CASSVSPQGSYGYTF
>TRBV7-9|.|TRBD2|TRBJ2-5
TGTGCCAGCAGCTTAAGATCGACGGGGGGGCGAGAGACCCAGTACTTC
CASSLRSTGGRETQYF
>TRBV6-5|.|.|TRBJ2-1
TGTGCCAGCAGTAGAAACAGGGCGGGTGAGCAGTTCTTC
CASSRNRAGEQFF
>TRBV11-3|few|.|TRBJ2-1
TGTGCCAGCAGCTTAGTTTCGGAACAAAAGCAGTTCTTC
CASSLVSEQKQFF